Only a few counts were recorded for the clone carrying this T cell receptor beta chain. The target antigen is unknown. The germline V gene encodes CDR1 SNHLY and CDR2 FYNNEI. CDR3 size: 12 residues. V shed 4 bases and J shed 8 bases, with 11 bases lying between them. The data belong to a study of beta chain features in type 1 diabetes. Sort purity for all populations was recorded as exceeding 98%. cDNA synthesis used the whole RNA isolate, giving expressed TCRB sequences. Measured with immunoSEQ multiplex PCR; TCRdb has only the in-frame clones, and not every one. The data hold over 650,000 clones, with 11% to 15% observed a single time. General observations from the study: Any HLA effect on TCRB rearrangement was left unresolved by small sub-analyses. Using cDNA template may skew counts toward highly expressing activated cells. Among all four CD4+ subsets, Type 1 diabetes patients had TCRB CDR3s that were moderately but significantly shorter. Shorter templates may be favored by PCR, equally so in patients and controls.

The chain carries TRBV2 and TRBJ1-2; D remains unclear. Material for sequencing was naive CD4+ T cells from blood. The clonotype comes from a man aged 18 to 35 with type 1 diabetes. For the CDR3, the DNA is TGTGCCAGCAGTGTAAATGCGGAAGGCTACACCTTC. Protein product: CASSVNAEGYTF.